Below are 18 T cell receptor beta chains sequenced from a single sample in a study of pediatric ulcerative colitis. The assay was immunoSEQ multiplex PCR, and TCRdb's table has in-frame clones only and misses some. The sample shows over 20,000 clones, roughly two thirds of them seen only once. Rectal tissue came from one to two pinch biopsies taken at colonoscopy. Sequencing was done on a sample of gut tissue. Receptors were obtained from a boy under 18 with severe ulcerative colitis.

This clone was seen only once. The chain is built from TRBV7-8 and TRBJ1-5, with TRBD1 matching over 7 bases. Germline V gives CDR1 SGHVS, CDR2 FQNEAQ. Trimming at V came to 1 base and at J to 7 bases, leaving 7 bases not matched to a gene. This CDR3 spans 15 amino acids. The CDR3 loop reads CASSLGTGRDQPQHF. The CDR3 DNA reads TGTGCCAGCAGCTTAGGGACAGGTAGAGACCAGCCCCAGCATTTT. The whole variable domain, filled in from reference TRBV7-8 and TRBJ1-5, reads GAGVSQSPRYKVAKRGQDVALRCDPISGHVSLFWYQQALGQGPEFLTYFQNEAQLDKSGLPSDRFFAERPEGSVSTLKIQRTQQEDSAVYLCASSLGTGRDQPQHFGDGTRLSIL.

For this clone: The junction departs from germline at one end; a sequencing error may be responsible. J is TRBJ2-5 and V is TRBV5-1, with D maybe TRBD2 (6 bases). This CDR3 has 14 amino acids. Germline values: CDR1 SGHRS, CDR2 YFSETQ. CDR3: CASSLFNSGEAQYF. The CDR3, as DNA: TGCGCCAGCAGCTTGTTCAATTCGGGAGAGGCCCAGTACTTC.

This clone was observed a single time. CDR3 DNA sequence: TGTGCCAGCAAAAGGGACCAGGGGGCCTTATCGTGGAATTCACCCCTCCACTTT. Translated: CASKRDQGALSWNSPLHF. The chain couples TRBV2 to TRBJ1-6, with TRBD1 matching 8 bases. This CDR3 contains 18 residues. CDR1 is SNHLY and CDR2 is FYNNEI in the germline V gene. V dropped 7 bases and J dropped 7; count of bases not matched to a gene: 18. The complete variable domain, with remaining parts taken from reference TRBV2 and TRBJ1-6, reads EPEVTQTPSHQVTQMGQEVILRCVPISNHLYFYWYRQILGQKVEFLVSFYNNEISEKSEIFDDQFSVERPDGSNFTLKIRSTKLEDSAMYFCASKRDQGALSWNSPLHFGNGTRLTVT.

A note on this clone: An end of the junction does not agree with germline; a read error may underlie this. The chain employs TRBV7-9 and TRBJ2-2, with D perhaps TRBD2 (6 bases). The CDR3 has 13 residues. CDR1 is SEHNR and CDR2 is FQNEAQ in the germline V gene (reference sequence). The chain's CDR3 is CASSLDGPGGLFF. CDR3 in DNA: TGTGCCAGCAGCTTGGACGGACCCGGGGGGCTGTTTTTT.

This clone was detected only a few times. This sequence joins TRBV30 and TRBJ1-5; 10 nucleotides match TRBD1. CDR1 GTSNPN and CDR2 SVGIG come from the germline V gene (reference sequence). Unmatched junction bases numbered 13, after V lost 3 bases and J lost 2 bases. This CDR3 contains 18 residues. The CDR3 coding sequence is TGTGCCTGGAGCTTGAGGGACAGGGGATCCTTGGGCAATCAGCCCCAGCATTTT. Protein sequence: CAWSLRDRGSLGNQPQHF. The full variable domain, rest sourced from reference TRBV30 and TRBJ1-5, is SQTIHQWPATLVQPVGSPLSLECTVEGTSNPNLYWYRQAAGRGLQLLFYSVGIGQISSEVPQNLSASRPQDRQFILSSKKLLLSDSGFYLCAWSLRDRGSLGNQPQHFGDGTRLSIL.

This chain joins TRBV7-3 and TRBJ1-2, with D possibly matching TRBD1 (6 bases). V dropped 1 base and J dropped 1 base, with 13 bases sitting between them. The germline V gene encodes CDR1 SGHTA and CDR2 FQGTGA. CDR3 length equals 16 residues. The CDR3 loop reads CASSLSQGNSNYGYTF. DNA for the CDR3: TGTGCCAGCAGCTTAAGCCAGGGGAATAGTAACTATGGCTACACCTTC.

J is TRBJ2-3 and V is TRBV9, with a weak D call TRBD1 (6 bases). V lost 3 bases to trimming and J lost 2 bases, with 13 bases between them. This CDR3 is built from 15 residues. Germline V gene lookup returns CDR1 SGDLS and CDR2 YYNGEE. The CDR3 nucleotides are TGTGCCAGCAGCGGAGACAGGAGTTCCACAGATACGCAGTATTTT. Translation gives CASSGDRSSTDTQYF.

This chain uses TRBV4-1 with TRBJ2-7, with no clear D. The CDR3 is made up of 14 amino acids. Trimming removed 0 bases from V and 0 bases from J, with 6 bases in between. CDR1 is MGHRA, CDR2 YSYEKL, per germline. The CDR3 loop reads CASSQEGYSYEQYF. The CDR3 nucleotides read TGCGCCAGCAGCCAAGAGGGGTACTCCTACGAGCAGTACTTC.

This clone was counted only a few times. CDR3 in amino acids: CSGEDGDTEAFF. The CDR3 DNA sequence: TGCAGCGGGGAGGACGGTGACACTGAAGCTTTCTTT. This chain joins TRBV29-1 and TRBJ1-1; D is undetermined. This CDR3 is built from 12 residues. CDR1 SQVTM and CDR2 ANQGSEA come from the germline V gene. V lost 7 bases, J lost 3 bases, and 12 bases lay in between.

This chain uses TRBV5-6 with TRBJ2-2; the match to TRBD2 covers 9 bases. Germline V CDR1 and CDR2: SGHDT, YYEEEE. Trimming cost V 4 bases and J 5 bases; bases outside gene matches: 12. This CDR3 is 17 amino acids long. The CDR3 nucleotides are TGTGCCAGCAGCCGCGTGGCGGGGGGGGCCGTTACCGGGGAGCTGTTTTTT. Encoded protein: CASSRVAGGAVTGELFF.

The gene calls are TRBV7-2 and TRBJ2-7; D not resolved. This CDR3 comprises 13 residues. Germline lookup yields CDR1 SGHTA and CDR2 FQGNSA. With 2 bases removed from V and 1 base from J, the gap between germline ends came to 6 bases. CDR3 nucleotides: TGTGCCAGCAGCTTATACTCTTCCTACGAGCAGTACTTC. Protein sequence: CASSLYSSYEQYF. The variable domain in full, with the rest retrieved from reference TRBV7-2 and TRBJ2-7, is GAGVSQSPSNKVTEKGKDVELRCDPISGHTALYWYRQSLGQGLEFLIYFQGNSAPDKSGLPSDRFSAERTGGSVSTLTIQRTQQEDSAVYLCASSLYSSYEQYFGPGTRLTVT.

The genes are TRBV5-4 and TRBJ2-7, with TRBD1 matching over 8 bases. CDR1 and CDR2 from the germline V gene are SGHNT and YYREEE (reference sequence). The CDR3 length is 17 residues. V shed 1 base, J shed 4 bases, and the junction held 13 bases outside the gene matches. CDR3: CASSLQRQGAPSYEQYF. The CDR3 nucleotides read TGTGCCAGCAGCTTGCAGAGGCAGGGGGCTCCCTCGTACGAGCAGTACTTC.

V and J are TRBV28 and TRBJ1-5, with unresolved D. CDR1 and CDR2 from the germline V gene are MDHEN and SYDVKM. This CDR3 comprises 13 residues. V lost 2 bases and J lost 3, with 5 bases in between. The DNA for the CDR3 is TGTGCCAGCAGTTTAAAGCCCAATCAGCCCCAGCATTTT. This translates into CASSLKPNQPQHF.

This clone appeared a few times. The chain carries TRBV29-1 and TRBJ2-7; TRBD1 might be the D (6 bases). Germline V CDR1 and CDR2: SQVTM, ANQGSEA. V lost 0 bases and J 5 bases, leaving 20 bases between the germline ends. The CDR3 loop spans 16 amino acids. CDR3 loop: CSVEDRLKGVGNEQYF. The DNA of the CDR3 is TGCAGCGTTGAAGATCGACTTAAGGGGGTGGGCAACGAGCAGTACTTC.

Only a few counts were recorded for this clone. The V call is TRBV12-5, the J call TRBJ1-2; TRBD1 agrees at 8 bases. The CDR3 spans 18 residues. The germline CDR1 and CDR2 sequences are LGHNT and FRNRAP. The V segment lost 0 bases and the J segment 4 bases; nucleotides outside the gene matches: 13. The CDR3 loop is CASGLVLGDRGGFYGYTF. DNA of the CDR3: TGTGCTAGTGGTTTGGTACTGGGCGACAGGGGAGGTTTCTATGGCTACACCTTC.

The chain recombines TRBV7-9 with TRBJ2-5; tentative D call: TRBD1 (5 bases). Germline CDR1 SEHNR, CDR2 FQNEAQ (reference sequence). The V gene lost 2 bases and the J gene lost 5 bases, with 21 bases spanning the gap. This CDR3 contains 17 residues. CDR3 nucleotide sequence: TGTGCCAGCAGCTTATCCGGACACAAGAATTATGTGGAGACCCAGTACTTC. Translation gives CASSLSGHKNYVETQYF.

The rearrangement uses TRBV15 and TRBJ1-2; D not resolved. V was cut by 0 bases and J by 0 bases, with 11 bases left in between. The CDR3 totals 16 residues. Germline V gives CDR1 LNHNV, CDR2 YYDKDF (reference sequence). The CDR3 sequence: CATSRDRGTTNYGYTF. CDR3 nucleotide sequence: TGTGCCACCAGCAGAGATCGCGGCACCACTAACTATGGCTACACCTTC.

The V gene is TRBV7-6, the J gene TRBJ2-1, with 7 bases fitting TRBD1. Per germline, CDR1 SGHVS and CDR2 FNYEAQ. The CDR3 covers 13 residues. Trimming took 5 bases from V and 9 from J; bases not matched to a gene: 7. The CDR3 is CASSEPDRAEQFF. The CDR3 nucleotides read TGTGCCAGCAGCGAGCCCGACAGGGCTGAGCAGTTCTTC.